Listed below are T cell receptor beta chains from one sample, sequenced in a study of CD4+ T cells in melanoma. Only in-frame clones appear in the TCRdb table, and some are missing; sequencing was by immunoSEQ multiplex PCR. The sample holds more than 3,500 clones, 73% seen once. Material: tumor tissue. These receptors were obtained from a human donor with melanoma. Each CDR3 is given with its conserved first and last residue. Fields, in order: J gene, V gene, CDR3 protein.

j_gene: TRBJ1-1
v_gene: TRBV6-6
CDR3aa: CASTSSGVGTEAFF

j_gene: TRBJ2-7
v_gene: TRBV27
CDR3aa: CASIINQPMDRRDRVNEQYF

j_gene: TRBJ2-1
v_gene: TRBV11-3
CDR3aa: CASSLGRGNEQFF

j_gene: TRBJ1-2
v_gene: TRBV19
CDR3aa: CASSIIQGMGVHYGYTF

j_gene: TRBJ2-1
v_gene: TRBV11-2
CDR3aa: CASRSVGSYNEQFF

j_gene: TRBJ1-1
v_gene: TRBV6-1
CDR3aa: CASSVDPNTEAFF

j_gene: TRBJ2-1
v_gene: TRBV5-8
CDR3aa: CASSPGTGQFF

j_gene: TRBJ2-1
v_gene: TRBV15
CDR3aa: CATSSSLGGARGYNEQFF

j_gene: TRBJ2-1
v_gene: TRBV28
CDR3aa: CASSLSINEQFF

j_gene: TRBJ1-5
v_gene: TRBV2
CDR3aa: CASKGVGNQPQHF

j_gene: TRBJ1-4
v_gene: TRBV18
CDR3aa: CASSRESGAYEKLFF

j_gene: TRBJ2-2
v_gene: TRBV10-3
CDR3aa: CAISQEAATGELFF

j_gene: TRBJ2-5
v_gene: TRBV7-2
CDR3aa: CASSFTAGAMKETQYF

j_gene: TRBJ2-4
v_gene: TRBV7-2
CDR3aa: CASSTGGGAKNIQYF

j_gene: TRBJ2-1
v_gene: TRBV6-4
CDR3aa: CASSVTRLNEQFF

j_gene: TRBJ2-1
v_gene: TRBV7-2
CDR3aa: CASKGLGGNEQFF

j_gene: TRBJ1-6
v_gene: TRBV5-4
CDR3aa: CASSLVESSPLHF

j_gene: TRBJ2-5
v_gene: TRBV18
CDR3aa: CASSPPGVETQYF

j_gene: TRBJ2-3
v_gene: TRBV5-4
CDR3aa: CASSFLTDTQYF

j_gene: TRBJ1-2
v_gene: TRBV30
CDR3aa: CAWSVSRGYGYTF

j_gene: TRBJ2-3
v_gene: TRBV6-1
CDR3aa: CASNLDRGRLDTQYF

j_gene: TRBJ2-3
v_gene: TRBV9
CDR3aa: CASSLGQGATDTQYF

j_gene: TRBJ1-2
v_gene: TRBV11-2
CDR3aa: CASSFGSRDSGYTF

j_gene: TRBJ2-3
v_gene: TRBV5-1
CDR3aa: CASSQDIFTDTQYF

j_gene: TRBJ1-5
v_gene: TRBV11-1
CDR3aa: CASSPMDNQPQHF

j_gene: TRBJ2-3
v_gene: TRBV7-2
CDR3aa: CASSLGASGDTQYF

j_gene: TRBJ2-4
v_gene: TRBV21-1
CDR3aa: CASSLQKREGGIAKNIQYF

j_gene: TRBJ2-4
v_gene: TRBV9
CDR3aa: CASSYSGTDIQYF

j_gene: TRBJ1-5
v_gene: TRBV18
CDR3aa: CASSPLGNSNQPQHF

j_gene: TRBJ2-7
v_gene: TRBV5-4
CDR3aa: CASSFGNEQYF

j_gene: TRBJ1-4
v_gene: TRBV27
CDR3aa: CASSRRGVEEKLFF

j_gene: TRBJ2-1
v_gene: TRBV5-1
CDR3aa: CASSLAKGSYNEQFF

j_gene: TRBJ2-7
v_gene: TRBV28
CDR3aa: CASSFSLRPDYEQYF

j_gene: TRBJ1-2
v_gene: TRBV11-3
CDR3aa: CASSLDRAGGDYGYTF

j_gene: TRBJ2-7
v_gene: TRBV28
CDR3aa: CASSRGFEQYF

j_gene: TRBJ2-1
v_gene: TRBV7-8
CDR3aa: CASSLGGGSGTSSYNEQFF